This entry is about one TCR beta chain. This clonotype appeared many times. The clone's antigen remains unknown. Per-base qualities were not stored, and no clone one base away is much larger. The sample belongs to a study of CD8 T cells in ankylosing spondylitis (TCRdb year 2017). At the level of the whole study: T cell receptor beta repertoires were profiled in healthy donors and ankylosing spondylitis patients so that disease-linked TCR variants could be found. The full study cohort was made up of about 24 ankylosing spondylitis patients and 108 healthy donors. Peripheral blood was sampled, and synovial fluid was additionally collected from ankylosing spondylitis patients. General conclusions and limits of the study: The disease-linked clones showed a CD8+ phenotype and occurred at relatively low frequencies in peripheral blood. A TCR beta motif made up of several highly homologous amino acid variants appeared to be characteristic of blood from ankylosing spondylitis patients. Some motif variants had previously been reported in the synovial fluid and blood of reactive arthritis patients, which suggests shared mechanisms of disease initiation. Significant enrichment of the disease-linked clones was reported in matched synovial fluid samples from ankylosing spondylitis patients.

From the cysteine through the phenylalanine, the CDR3 covers 16 amino acids. Just CDR3 DNA is preserved here, 48 bases in frame from base 1. Via the germline V gene (reference sequence), CDR1 is PRHDT and CDR2 FYEKMQ. Relative to germline, V is missing 4 bases and J is missing 9 bases, with 15 bases of the junction outside any gene match. Sequencing relied on an Illumina HiSeq 2500. Quantitative 5'-RACE with molecular barcodes was used to prepare TCR beta libraries. Processing in the source paper ran as follows. Disease-linked TCR variants were identified with a new computational method built on a probabilistic model of VDJ rearrangement. The public sequencing data were trimmed at Q25 with fastp and processed into clonotypes with MiXCR by TCRdb, which kept only in-frame beta chains. Each entry merges the rows of one CDR3 protein and shows their most common DNA and genes. TCRdb's processing, not the study's, gives the V and J calls here. In all, the sample holds around 210,000 distinct CDR3 sequences, and roughly 8.2% of those were seen once. The top ten hold 4% to 5.5% of the sample.

What was sequenced was blood, either unsorted or a sorted T cell fraction (not recorded which). The rearranged chain carries TRBV13 and TRBJ2-5; TRBD1 agrees with 9 junctional bases. This receptor was identified in a female donor with ankylosing spondylitis or in good health (not recorded which). CDR3 reads: CASSSRQGVFISAQYF. The base sequence is TGTGCCAGCAGCTCACGACAGGGGGTTTTCATTTCGGCCCAGTACTTC.